This T cell receptor beta chain emerged from a study of T-cell memory formation after mild COVID-19. For the study at large: Largely, the TCR clusters proved donor specific.

5'RACE primed from the constant segment yielded TCR alpha and TCR beta cDNA libraries bearing sample barcodes and UMIs. TCRdb processed the 5' RACE reads anew with MiXCR; each CDR3 protein has one entry. The sample has about 110,000 distinct CDR3 sequences; roughly a sixth are singletons. Germline-derived CDR1 and CDR2 are SGHRS and YFSETQ. J was trimmed by 1 base and V by 4 bases; bases with no gene match: 6. The CDR3 consists of 15 residues. Overall study results and limits: CD4+ contracting clones lay mainly in CM and EM, CD8+ ones in EMRA.

Concerning this clonotype itself: Its antigen is not identified.

The clonotype originates from a man between 18 and 35 years old who had mild COVID-19 (a few samples of this study predate the infection). Cell type and time point are not known. This sequence joins TRBV5-1 and TRBJ2-3; 7 nucleotides agree with TRBD2. Material for sequencing was PBMCs or a T cell subset sorted from them (not recorded which). The CDR3 is CASSRGGTGTDTQYF. In DNA, the CDR3 is TGCGCCAGCAGCAGGGGAGGGACGGGCACAGATACGCAGTATTTT.